The text below deals with one T cell receptor (beta chain). The target antigen is unknown. This record comes from a study of T cells in Graves' hyperthyroidism and ophthalmopathy. Amplified TCR beta CDR3 regions derived from RNA transcripts. TCR CDR3 regions were first amplified by RT-PCR with HTBI primers. Each CDR3 protein is one row after TCRdb ran MiXCR on the multiplex PCR reads. The table includes around 760,000 distinct CDR3 sequences, approximately 36% detected once. PBMCs were collected from an approximately 10 ml volume of fresh peripheral blood. Findings of the study overall: Stable hyperthyroidism was told apart from ophthalmopathy by a model built on 13 V-J features.

This clonotype originated in a middle-aged woman with Graves' hyperthyroidism. Sequencing was performed on blood.

The CDR3: CASSTPTERGYTF. CDR3 nucleotide sequence: TGTGCCAGCAGTACGCCGACAGAGAGGGGCTACACCTTC. The chain employs TRBV6-5 and TRBJ1-2; a possible D gene is TRBD1 (5 bases). Trimming removed 5 bases at V and 8 bases at J, with 15 bases between. Per the germline V gene, CDR1 is MNHEY and CDR2 is SVGAGI. This CDR3 region has 13 residues.